The next 15 T cell receptor beta chains were all read from a single sample in a study of CD8+CD57+ T cells in acquired aplastic anemia. Profiling that covered TCR beta VDJ and CDR3 relied on genomic DNA as its template. TCRdb reprocessed the reads with MiXCR, giving one entry per CDR3 protein. The data show roughly 250,000 distinct CDR3 sequences, 40% to 50% seen once. Patients included in sequencing had previously demonstrated CD8+CD57+ cell expansion by flow cytometry. The source material was sorted CD4+, CD8+, or CD8+CD57+ T cells (not recorded which) from PBMCs. Receptors originate from a human donor with aplastic anemia.

As concerns this clonotype: A junction boundary mismatches the germline segment, possibly from a read error. J is TRBJ1-2 and V is TRBV7-2; TRBD1 might be the D (5 bases). This CDR3 is 13 amino acids long. From germline, CDR1 is SGHTA and CDR2 FQGNSA. This CDR3 is CASSLDGGYGYTF. DNA of the CDR3: TGCGCCAGCAGCTTGGATGGGGGCTATGGCTACACCTTC.

The chain combines TRBV15 with TRBJ2-5; D unresolved. The CDR3 consists of 14 residues. Germline assignment: CDR1 LNHNV and CDR2 YYDKDF (reference sequence). V was cut by 1 base and J by 2 bases, with 8 bases left in between. CDR3 DNA sequence: TGTGCCACCAGCAGAGTGGGCAGGCAAGAGACCCAGTACTTC. Its protein product is CATSRVGRQETQYF.

The gene calls are TRBV20-1 and TRBJ1-2; no definite D call. The V gene lost 1 base and the J gene lost 10 bases, with 10 bases spanning the gap. This CDR3 region has 11 residues. Germline V gene lookup returns CDR1 DFQATT and CDR2 SNEGSKA (reference sequence). In nucleotides, the CDR3 is TGCAGTGCTAGAGGGACTACTGACTACACCTTC. Residues: CSARGTTDYTF.

The chain links TRBV19 to TRBJ2-2; the D is unclear. This CDR3 comprises 17 residues. Deletions cut 4 bases from V and 1 base from J, with 16 bases between. The germline V gene has CDR1 LNHDA and CDR2 SQIVND (reference sequence). The CDR3: CASSSVLKSGNTGELFF. In DNA form, the CDR3 reads TGTGCCAGTAGTAGCGTTTTGAAGTCGGGGAACACCGGGGAGCTGTTTTTT. Together with reference TRBV19 and TRBJ2-2, the CDR3 gives the full variable domain: DGGITQSPKYLFRKEGQNVTLSCEQNLNHDAMYWYRQDPGQGLRLIYYSQIVNDFQKGDIAEGYSVSREKKESFPLTVTSAQKNPTAFYLCASSSVLKSGNTGELFFGEGSRLTVL.

The chain carries TRBV25-1 and TRBJ2-1; TRBD2 is a possible D gene (5 bases). From germline, CDR1 is MGHDK and CDR2 SYGVNS. The CDR3 consists of 16 residues. V shed 1 base and J shed 8 bases, with 18 bases lying between them. The CDR3 DNA reads TGTGCCAGCAGTGAATTCTTCGGGGATGGAAGCGATGAGCAGTTCTTC. Protein: CASSEFFGDGSDEQFF.

This clonotype has at least ten counts. The rearrangement links TRBV20-1 to TRBJ2-7; D is possibly TRBD2 (6 bases). The germline V and J ends were trimmed by 3 bases and 2 bases, with 20 bases remaining between them. This CDR3 region has 16 residues. CDR1 is DFQATT and CDR2 is SNEGSKA in the germline V gene (reference sequence). CDR3 in amino acids: CSASGGDQSRAYEQYF. CDR3 coding DNA: TGCAGTGCTAGTGGAGGGGATCAATCGAGGGCCTACGAGCAGTACTTC.

The chain employs TRBV24-1 and TRBJ1-2; D unresolved. This CDR3 is 13 amino acids long. The V gene lost 11 bases and the J gene lost 2 bases, with 14 bases spanning the gap. The germline gives CDR1 KGHDR, CDR2 SFDVKD. The CDR3 bases are TGTGCCAGCAGGCCCTCGGCGAACTATGGCTACACCTTC. It specifies CASRPSANYGYTF.

V and J are TRBV9 and TRBJ1-3; the D gene is possibly TRBD1 (5 bases). CDR1 SGDLS and CDR2 YYNGEE come from the germline V gene. The CDR3 covers 14 residues. The germline V and J ends were trimmed by 2 bases and 0 bases, with 6 bases remaining between them. The CDR3, as DNA: TGTGCCAGCAGCGTGGGGGACTCTGGAAACACCATATATTTT. This codes for CASSVGDSGNTIYF.

This clonotype has a handful of counts. This rearrangement joins TRBV2 to TRBJ2-7, with D hard to call. This CDR3 has 11 amino acids. Germline V gene lookup returns CDR1 SNHLY and CDR2 FYNNEI. The V end was cut by 8 bases, the J end by 0 bases, with 5 bases between. CDR3 residues: CASHSSYEQYF. The CDR3, as DNA: TGTGCCAGCCACTCCTCCTACGAGCAGTACTTC.

As to this clonotype: Since no conserved phenylalanine or tryptophan closes the CDR3, a read error is the likely cause. No DNA is shown, since the ends of the CDR3 on it are uncertain; the CDR3 is the one TCRdb lists. J is TRBJ2-6 and V is TRBV7-9; the D segment call TRBD2 is taken from the table without a DNA check. Looked up from germline, CDR1 is SEHNR and CDR2 is FQNEAQ (reference sequence). From its first to its last residue, the CDR3 has 20 amino acids. The CDR3 is CASSLDHSGASSSGANVLVL.

Concerning this clonotype itself: A much larger clone lies one base from this, so it may be a read error. Since no conserved phenylalanine or tryptophan closes the CDR3, a read error is the likely cause. The chain has TRBV20-1 and TRBJ2-1; 9 bases line up with TRBD2. The CDR3 totals 17 residues. J gave up 7 bases and V 0 bases, and 13 bases lay outside the gene matches. Germline assignment: CDR1 DFQATT and CDR2 SNEGSKA (reference sequence). The CDR3 loop is CSARDPSSRGGGNEQFL. The CDR3 coding sequence is TGCAGTGCTAGAGATCCTTCATCGCGGGGGGGGGGGAATGAGCAGTTCCTC.

The rearrangement links TRBV5-6 to TRBJ2-3, with D possibly being TRBD1 or TRBD2 (5 bases each). The CDR3 spans 14 residues. Deletions cut 3 bases from V and 6 bases from J, with 14 bases between. CDR1 is SGHDT, CDR2 YYEEEE, per germline. The CDR3 reads CASSYPGTVDTQYF. The CDR3 coding sequence is TGTGCCAGCAGCTACCCCGGGACGGTTGATACGCAGTATTTT.

The genes are TRBV9 and TRBJ2-1; tentative D call: TRBD1 (10 bases). Trimming left V 0 bases short and J 6 bases short, with 40 bases between. Germline CDR1 SGDLS, CDR2 YYNGEE. CDR3 length: 24 amino acids. The CDR3 region has the DNA TGTGCCAGCAGCGTAGGGGGCCGGGACAGGGGTGGGAAGACTAGCGGATACTTCTGCAATGAGCAGTTCTTC. Residues: CASSVGGRDRGGKTSGYFCNEQFF.

Only a few counts were recorded for this clonotype. This sequence joins TRBV10-3 and TRBJ2-2; no clear D. The CDR3 consists of 12 residues. Germline CDR1 ENHRY, CDR2 SYGVKD. V lost 6 bases, J lost 4 bases, and 6 bases lay in between. The CDR3 nucleotides read TGTGCCATCAGCAGAAGCACCGGGGAGCTGTTTTTT. Protein sequence: CAISRSTGELFF.

V is TRBV6-2 or TRBV6-3 and J is TRBJ2-7, with a weak D call TRBD2 (6 bases). This CDR3 comprises 13 residues. Germline V gene sequence: CDR1 MNHEY, CDR2 SVGEGT. V was trimmed by 11 bases and J by 4 bases, leaving 18 bases between them. CDR3 bases: TGTGCCTCCCAGGAGGGGTATATGTACGAGCAGTACTTC. Its translation: CASQEGYMYEQYF.